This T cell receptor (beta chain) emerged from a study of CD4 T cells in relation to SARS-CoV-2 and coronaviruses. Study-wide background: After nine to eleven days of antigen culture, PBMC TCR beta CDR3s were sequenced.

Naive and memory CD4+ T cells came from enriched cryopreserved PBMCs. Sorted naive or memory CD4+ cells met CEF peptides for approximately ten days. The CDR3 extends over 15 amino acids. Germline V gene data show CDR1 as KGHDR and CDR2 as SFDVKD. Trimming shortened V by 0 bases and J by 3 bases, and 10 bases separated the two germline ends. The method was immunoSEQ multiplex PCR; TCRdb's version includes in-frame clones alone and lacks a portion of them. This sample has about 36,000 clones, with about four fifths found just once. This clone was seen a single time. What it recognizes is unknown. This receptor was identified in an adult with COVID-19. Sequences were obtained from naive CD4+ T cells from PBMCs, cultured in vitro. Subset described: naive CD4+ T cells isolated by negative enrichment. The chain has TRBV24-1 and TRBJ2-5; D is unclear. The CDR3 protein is CATSDLTGRKETQYF. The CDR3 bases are TGTGCCACCAGTGATTTGACCGGACGGAAAGAGACCCAGTACTTC.